Here is one TCR beta chain with its context. The antigen is not known. This specimen belongs to a study of Ad26.COV2.S vaccination and SARS-CoV-2 variants. General study points: Total T cell responses, in the TCR breadth and depth analyses, may have been underestimated.

Profiling relied on immunoSEQ multiplex PCR, and the TCRdb table lists in-frame clones only, not all of them. The sample consists of 180,000 or so clones, 70% to 90% of them appearing once. The source was peripheral blood, collected after recovery from COVID-19. The receptor's source is a human donor who had recovered from COVID-19.

CDR3: CASSTGTSRTDTQYF. The CDR3 DNA reads TGCGCCAGCAGCACCGGGACTTCCCGCACAGATACGCAGTATTTT. V gene TRBV5-1 combines with J gene TRBJ2-3; tentative D call: TRBD2 (6 bases). With 4 bases removed from V and 1 base from J, the gap between germline ends came to 13 bases. Germline-derived CDR1 and CDR2 are SGHRS and YFSETQ. CDR3 length equals 15 residues.